Given below is one T cell receptor (beta chain) in context. Its antigen is not identified. Treatment: around 19 received Ad26.COV2.S at low or high dose, single or two shots; about 5 received placebo; per-sample allocation not given. Day 63 after the first injection of vaccine or placebo was the sampling time. Adults aged 18-55 years in Boston included the donor. This vaccine is an Ad26 vector that expresses the Wuhan-strain SARS-CoV-2 spike. The record originates from a study of Ad26.COV2.S vaccination and SARS-CoV-2 variants. At the level of the study: Doses of Ad26.COV2.S were injected into muscle once or twice, 56 days apart.

Clones were sequenced by immunoSEQ multiplex PCR, and TCRdb holds only the in-frame ones, with some missing. This table holds 300,000 to 450,000 clones, about 85% found once. Study-wide findings and caveats: The TCR breadth and depth analyses may have produced an underestimate of total T cell responses.

The CDR3 consists of 14 residues. The chain has TRBV21-1 and TRBJ1-1; TRBD1 is the table's D call, not checked against the DNA. TRBV21-1 is a known pseudogene. The TCR sequence derives from a person aged 18-60 years who received the Ad26.COV2.S COVID-19 vaccine or a placebo. The sequencing used peripheral blood, collected in a trial of Ad26.COV2.S vaccine versus placebo. DNA of the CDR3: TGTGCCAGCAGTAAGACAGGGGGCTTTACTGAAGCTTTCTTT. Translated, it gives CASSKTGGFTEAFF.